These T cell receptor beta chains were read from a single sample in a study of T cells in Graves' hyperthyroidism and ophthalmopathy. One entry per CDR3 protein results from TCRdb running MiXCR on the multiplex PCR reads. The sample includes about 610,000 distinct CDR3 sequences, roughly 14% seen only once; the top ten take 3.5% to 4.5%. Sequencing used blood. The receptor set was obtained from a woman in her thirties or forties with Graves' ophthalmopathy. CDR3s include the opening cysteine and the closing phenylalanine or tryptophan. The order of the fields is V gene, CDR3 protein.

>TRBV19
CASSIEGSYQETQYF
>TRBV2
CASSEGLAGVTAPRETQYF
>TRBV29-1
CSVDSGRGGDEQYF
>TRBV7-9
CASSQATEAFF
>TRBV30
CAWGYPGGSYEQYF
>TRBV19
CASSIDLADWTGNTIYF
>TRBV4-1
CASSQASTVQSSYEQYF
>TRBV19
CASSIGQASYEQYF
>TRBV27
CASSLGLAGIDEQFF
>TRBV7-2
CASSYLGQGSEQYF
>TRBV7-9
CASSLRLAEAFF
>TRBV6-1
CASSLTDYQETQYF
>TRBV27
CASRPRGVYSNQPQHF
>TRBV27
CATTPSGVQGAGTEAFF
>TRBV28
CASKAYERNTEAFF
>TRBV6-5
CASSYSGVLFTF
>TRBV6-2/TRBV6-3
CASRQGPMNTEAFF
>TRBV6-2/TRBV6-3
CASSYSAPSGRITGELFF
>TRBV6-2/TRBV6-3
CASSYSGVFGRTSSGANVLTF
>TRBV29-1
CSGQKLVTGPNYGYTF
>TRBV5-1
CASSLGQGYLPEAFF
>TRBV9
CASSVDEGWETQYF
>TRBV6-5
CASSYVGRLAGGEQYF
>TRBV29-1
CSAGTANTEAFF
>TRBV7-2
CASSLIGWGDTEAFF
>TRBV27
CASSSTPLNTGELFF
>TRBV19
CASSMIGGEETQYF
>TRBV28
CASYRTGYTEAFF
>TRBV12-3/TRBV12-4
CASSVGTGALYGYTF
>TRBV12-3/TRBV12-4
CASSLAPRGSQPQHF
>TRBV29-1
CSVALEFQETQYF
>TRBV19
CASSIDRMNTEAFF